This T cell receptor (beta chain) is drawn from a study of siplizumab effects on memory and regulatory T cells. Each sample contributed 96,000 or so TCR templates to the assay. The repertoire was sequenced with immunoSEQ multiplex PCR; TCRdb's copy has only in-frame clones and lacks some. The data show about 100,000 clones, with 75% to 95% seen just once and around 2.7% held by the top ten. Findings and caveats of the study: Alloreactive CD4+ clones that could be mapped were on average around 62% Treg-derived with siplizumab, against about 30% in controls. Greater diversity than memory cells seemed evident in naive T cells, which also appeared to be major alloresponse contributors.

Germline assignment: CDR1 MNHEY and CDR2 SMNVEV (reference sequence). The V gene end was trimmed by 5 bases and the J gene end by 4 bases; junction bases not matched to a gene: 18. This CDR3 is 18 amino acids long. This clone was counted between two and nine times. Antigen: not known. The sequenced sample consisted of CD4+ T cells sorted from blood. The TCR sequence derives from a human donor in good health. Some clones in this sample may be carry-over from other donors' samples. The chain couples TRBV27 to TRBJ1-1, with 8 positions matching TRBD1. CDR3 DNA: TGTGCCAGCAGTCAGAAGACAGGGGTCCTTCCGTGGGGCACTGAAGCTTTCTTT. Protein: CASSQKTGVLPWGTEAFF.